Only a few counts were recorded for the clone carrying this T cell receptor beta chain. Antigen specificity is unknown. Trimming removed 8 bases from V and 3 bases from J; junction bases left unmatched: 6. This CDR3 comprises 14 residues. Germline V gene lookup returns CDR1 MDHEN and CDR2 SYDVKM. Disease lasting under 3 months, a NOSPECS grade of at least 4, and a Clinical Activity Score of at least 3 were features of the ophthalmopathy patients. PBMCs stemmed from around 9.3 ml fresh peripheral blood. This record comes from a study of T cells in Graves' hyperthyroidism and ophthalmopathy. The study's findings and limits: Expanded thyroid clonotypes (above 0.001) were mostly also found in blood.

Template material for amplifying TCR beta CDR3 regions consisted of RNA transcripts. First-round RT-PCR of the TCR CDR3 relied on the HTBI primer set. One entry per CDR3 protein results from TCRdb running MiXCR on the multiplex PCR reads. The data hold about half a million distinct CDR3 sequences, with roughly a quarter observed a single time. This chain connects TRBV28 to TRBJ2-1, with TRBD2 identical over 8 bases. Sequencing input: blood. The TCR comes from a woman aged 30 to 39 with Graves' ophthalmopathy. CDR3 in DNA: TGTGCCAGCGGGTGGCGGGGGGACTACAATGAGCAGTTCTTC. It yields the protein CASGWRGDYNEQFF.